The 24 T cell receptor beta chains below come from one sample, sequenced in a study of CD8 T cells in Susac syndrome. RNA amounts of roughly 0.5 to 1 ug underwent reverse transcription with random hexamers. TCRdb recomputed calls from the immunoSEQ multiplex PCR reads with MiXCR, one row per CDR3 protein. The repertoire holds about 190,000 distinct CDR3 sequences, with around 95% as singletons. Sequenced: CD4+ T cells from PBMCs. The origin of the receptors is a human donor with Susac syndrome.

The chain has TRBV9 and TRBJ2-7; D remains unclear. V gave up 4 bases and J gave up 1 base, with 15 bases separating them. The CDR3 length is 15 residues. The germline gives CDR1 SGDLS, CDR2 YYNGEE. The CDR3 region has the DNA TGTGCCAGCAGCCCCCTGGGGTTCCAATCCTACGAGCAGTACTTC. Encoded protein: CASSPLGFQSYEQYF.

V is TRBV20-1 and J is TRBJ1-6; tentatively, D is TRBD1 (5 bases). CDR1 and CDR2 (germline): DFQATT, SNEGSKA (reference sequence). The V end was cut by 5 bases, the J end by 1 base, with 15 bases between. This CDR3 comprises 16 residues. CDR3 sequence: CSAADRGSSYNSPLHF. In DNA form, the CDR3 reads TGCAGTGCTGCCGACAGAGGATCATCCTATAATTCACCCCTCCACTTT.

The CDR3 nucleotides are TGTGCCAGCAGCCAAGAACCTAGCGGGGGCACAGATACGCAGTATTTT. Translation: CASSQEPSGGTDTQYF. The chain combines TRBV3-1 with TRBJ2-3, with 9 nucleotides matching TRBD2. V shed 0 bases, J shed 1 base, and the junction held 2 bases outside the gene matches. This CDR3 is built from 16 residues. In germline, CDR1 is LGHDT, CDR2 YNNKEL (reference sequence).

This chain joins TRBV10-3 and TRBJ2-2, with 10 bases aligning to TRBD2. With 3 bases clipped from V and 2 bases from J, the junction kept 6 bases outside the gene matches. This CDR3 is built from 17 residues. Germline CDR1 is ENHRY and CDR2 is SYGVKD. This chain's CDR3 is CAISESSGGLNTGELFF. The CDR3 nucleotides read TGTGCCATCAGTGAATCTAGCGGGGGCCTCAACACCGGGGAGCTGTTTTTT.

The chain uses TRBV5-1 and TRBJ2-6, with D tentatively TRBD1 (5 bases). The CDR3 has 16 residues. The germline CDR1 and CDR2 sequences are SGHRS and YFSETQ. The V end was cut by 3 bases, the J end by 0 bases, with 10 bases between. CDR3 amino acids: CASSWTTSSGANVLTF. CDR3 in DNA: TGCGCCAGCAGCTGGACAACTTCCTCTGGGGCCAACGTCCTGACTTTC.

This clonotype is a singleton in its sample. The CDR3, as DNA: TGCAGCGTTGGGGTGGGGGCGCCGAACACTGAAGCTTTCTTT. Translated, it gives CSVGVGAPNTEAFF. This rearrangement joins TRBV29-1 to TRBJ1-1; possible D gene TRBD1, 6 bases. This CDR3 is 14 amino acids long. V lost 4 bases to trimming and J lost 1 base, with 13 bases between them. From germline, CDR1 is SQVTM and CDR2 ANQGSEA.

The chain recombines TRBV2 with TRBJ1-6; unclear D gene. The CDR3 consists of 13 residues. Deletions cut 5 bases from V and 1 base from J, with 3 bases between. Germline-derived CDR1 and CDR2 are SNHLY and FYNNEI. The CDR3 loop is CASSRSYNSPLHF. The DNA for the CDR3 is TGTGCCAGCAGTCGGTCCTATAATTCACCCCTCCACTTT.

V usage is TRBV7-9 and J usage is TRBJ2-5, with a possible D match to TRBD2 (5 bases). Germline lookup yields CDR1 SEHNR and CDR2 FQNEAQ (reference sequence). The V and J ends lost 5 bases and 5 bases respectively, with 12 bases between them. The CDR3 loop spans 13 amino acids. CDR3 coding DNA: TGTGCCAGCAGCCTGCTAGGGAGCGAGACCCAGTACTTC. It codes for CASSLLGSETQYF.

V gene TRBV20-1 combines with J gene TRBJ2-5; 8 nucleotides agree with TRBD2. In germline, CDR1 is DFQATT, CDR2 SNEGSKA (reference sequence). CDR3 length: 11 residues. The V and J ends lost 7 bases and 5 bases, in that order; junction bases with no gene match: 3. The CDR3 loop is CSVPGGETQYF. CDR3 sequence (DNA): TGCAGTGTTCCGGGAGGGGAGACCCAGTACTTC.

The chain recombines TRBV18 with TRBJ2-7; weak D call: TRBD1 (5 bases). CDR3 length: 15 residues. Germline CDR1 KGHSH, CDR2 LQKENI. V was cut by 2 bases and J by 0 bases, with 11 bases left in between. The CDR3 is CASSPGQGHSYEQYF. In DNA, the CDR3 is TGTGCCAGCTCACCAGGGCAGGGCCACTCCTACGAGCAGTACTTC.

The rearrangement uses TRBV30 and TRBJ1-5; 8 nucleotides match TRBD1. The CDR3 totals 14 residues. V trimming: 4 bases; J trimming: 6 bases; junction bases outside the gene matches: 8. Germline lookup yields CDR1 GTSNPN and CDR2 SVGIG (reference sequence). The chain's CDR3 is CAWTGQGAPQPQHF. The DNA of the CDR3 is TGTGCCTGGACGGGGCAGGGGGCGCCTCAGCCCCAGCATTTT.

There are a few counts of this clonotype. The chain combines TRBV14 with TRBJ2-2; D gene ambiguous. Trimming stripped 4 bases from V and 1 base from J, with 7 bases between. Germline V lookup: CDR1 SGHDN, CDR2 FVKESK. This CDR3 comprises 14 residues. CDR3 DNA sequence: TGTGCCAGCAGCCCCGGACGGAACACCGGGGAGCTGTTTTTT. Amino acid sequence: CASSPGRNTGELFF.

The V call is TRBV23-1, the J call TRBJ2-1; TRBD1 matches 7 bases. TRBV23-1 is flagged as an ORF with uncertain function. The CDR3 totals 14 residues. V lost 9 bases to trimming and J lost 5 bases; unmatched junction nucleotides: 10. The CDR3 DNA is TGCGCCAGGGTTGAGGGGGCAAACCACAATGAGCAGTTCTTC. The encoded protein is CARVEGANHNEQFF.

V and J are TRBV12-3 or TRBV12-4 and TRBJ1-5; tentatively, D is TRBD1 (5 bases). V gave up 6 bases and J gave up 2 bases, with 8 bases separating them. The CDR3 is 13 residues long. The CDR3 loop is CASRVTGNQPQHF. DNA of the CDR3: TGTGCCAGCAGAGTGACAGGCAATCAGCCCCAGCATTTT.

The chain combines TRBV16 with TRBJ2-7, with a tentative D call TRBD2 (6 bases). This CDR3 is 15 amino acids long. Trimming shortened V by 2 bases and J by 4 bases, and 15 bases separated the two germline ends. CDR1 is KGHSY and CDR2 is FQNENV in the germline V gene. The CDR3 sequence is CASSQRRGLQYEQYF. CDR3 DNA: TGTGCCAGCAGCCAAAGGCGGGGCCTCCAATACGAGCAGTACTTC.

This chain links TRBV4-1 with TRBJ2-4, with 13 bases identical to TRBD2. The germline CDR1 and CDR2 sequences are MGHRA and YSYEKL. V dropped 3 bases and J dropped 5; count of bases not matched to a gene: 4. The CDR3 length is 16 residues. In DNA form, the CDR3 reads TGCGCCAGCAGCCACCTCGGACTAGCGGGGGAAAACATTCAGTACTTC. Residues: CASSHLGLAGENIQYF.

This chain connects TRBV6-2 or TRBV6-3 to TRBJ2-1, with D perhaps TRBD2 (5 bases). Germline V lookup: CDR1 MNHEY, CDR2 SVGEGT. The length of the CDR3 is 12 residues. V was clipped by 5 bases and J by 9 bases, with 11 bases between them. CDR3 sequence reads: CASSNTRGEQFF. Here the CDR3 DNA reads TGTGCCAGCAGTAATACTAGAGGTGAGCAGTTCTTC.

The V gene is TRBV6-2 or TRBV6-3, the J gene TRBJ1-5; D not certain. V was shortened by 5 bases and J by 7 bases, with 12 bases between the two germline ends. Germline V gene lookup returns CDR1 MNHEY and CDR2 SVGEGT. The CDR3 extends over 13 amino acids. The CDR3, as DNA: TGTGCCAGCAGTCGAATAGACTCCCAGCCCCAGCATTTT. Its translation: CASSRIDSQPQHF.

This clonotype was seen a single time. The gene calls are TRBV4-1 and TRBJ2-7; 8 nucleotides match TRBD2. This CDR3 has 15 residues. The germline V gene encodes CDR1 MGHRA and CDR2 YSYEKL. With 4 bases clipped from V and 5 bases from J, the junction kept 10 bases outside the gene matches. Here the CDR3 reads CASSPGGGSAHEQYF. The CDR3 DNA follows: TGCGCCAGCAGCCCGGGAGGGGGTAGTGCCCACGAGCAGTACTTC.

V gene TRBV11-1 combines with J gene TRBJ2-5; D perhaps matches TRBD1 (5 bases). CDR3 length: 16 amino acids. V shed 1 base and J shed 4 bases, with 16 bases lying between them. CDR1 is SGHAT and CDR2 is FQDESV in the germline V gene (reference sequence). The CDR3 is CASSLEVRTNLETQYF. CDR3 bases: TGTGCCAGCAGCTTAGAGGTCAGGACAAATCTAGAGACCCAGTACTTC.

The chain uses TRBV5-1 and TRBJ2-5; TRBD2 matches 9 bases. Per the germline V gene, CDR1 is SGHRS and CDR2 is YFSETQ. V was pared by 3 bases and J by 5 bases, with 5 bases of the junction left unmatched. This CDR3 spans 14 amino acids. The CDR3, as DNA: TGCGCCAGCAGCTGGACTAGCGTAGAGGAGACCCAGTACTTC. It specifies CASSWTSVEETQYF.

The J gene is TRBJ2-5, the V gene TRBV12-3 or TRBV12-4; no reliable D call. This CDR3 has 13 residues. The V gene lost 3 bases and the J gene lost 2 bases, with 7 bases spanning the gap. CDR3 protein: CASSFGPQETQYF. In nucleotides, the CDR3 is TGTGCCAGCAGTTTTGGTCCGCAAGAGACCCAGTACTTC.

The V and J genes are TRBV7-3 and TRBJ2-3; 7 bases align to TRBD2. This CDR3 contains 13 residues. V lost 0 bases to trimming and J lost 6 bases; unmatched junction nucleotides: 0. The germline gives CDR1 SGHTA, CDR2 FQGTGA. The CDR3 nucleotides are TGTGCCAGCAGCTTAACCGGGAGGGATACGCAGTATTTT. Its protein is CASSLTGRDTQYF.

V is TRBV18 and J is TRBJ1-2, with D maybe TRBD1 (5 bases). V lost 3 bases to trimming and J lost 8 bases, with 19 bases between them. Germline V CDR1 and CDR2: KGHSH, LQKENI. This CDR3 is built from 15 residues. The CDR3, as DNA: TGTGCCAGCTCACCCGCTCCCCGACAGTTCGAGGGCTACACCTTC. Translated, it gives CASSPAPRQFEGYTF.